The clone carrying this T cell receptor (beta chain) occurred once. Its target is unknown. This sample is drawn from a study of OX40 agonist ivuxolimab in advanced cancers. General study findings and limits: Expanded peripheral T-cell antigen specificity went undetermined.

The CDR3 totals 16 residues. Germline V gives CDR1 SGHTS, CDR2 YDEGEE. With 0 bases removed from V and 0 bases from J, the gap between germline ends came to 10 bases. Assay: immunoSEQ multiplex PCR; the TCRdb copy retains only in-frame clones and omits some. The sample has tens of thousands of clones; more than 75% are singletons. The sequenced sample was CD4+ or CD8+ T cells sorted from blood, obtained in a trial of the OX40 agonist ivuxolimab. This TCR derives from an adult with an advanced solid tumor such as melanoma, head and neck, liver or kidney cancer. The chain carries TRBV5-8 and TRBJ1-3, with D uncertain. DNA of the CDR3: TGTGCCAGCAGCTTGGCCTTTGCCTCCTCTGGAAACACCATATATTTT. Its translation: CASSLAFASSGNTIYF.